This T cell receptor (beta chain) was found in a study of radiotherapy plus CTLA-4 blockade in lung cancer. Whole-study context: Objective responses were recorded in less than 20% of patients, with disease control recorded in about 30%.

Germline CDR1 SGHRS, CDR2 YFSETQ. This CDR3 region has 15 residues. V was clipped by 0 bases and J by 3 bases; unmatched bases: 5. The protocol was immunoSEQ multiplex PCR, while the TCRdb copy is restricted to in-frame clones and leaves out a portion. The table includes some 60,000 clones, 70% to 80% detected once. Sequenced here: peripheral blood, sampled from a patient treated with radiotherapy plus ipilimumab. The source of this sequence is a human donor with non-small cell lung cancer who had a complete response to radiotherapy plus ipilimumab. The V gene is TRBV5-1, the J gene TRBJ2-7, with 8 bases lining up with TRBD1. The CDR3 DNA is TGCGCCAGCAGCTTGGGGGACAGGAACCTCTACGAGCAGTACTTC. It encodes CASSLGDRNLYEQYF.